A selection of T cell receptor beta chains follows, all from one sample in a study of regulatory T cells in long-lasting Graves disease. TCRdb itself ran the multiplex PCR reads through MiXCR, one entry per CDR3 protein. The sample lists almost 350,000 distinct CDR3 sequences; about 18% were seen once. Sequencing used peripheral blood mononuclear cells (PBMCs), obtained when the disease was refractory, from a patient treated with antithyroid drugs. These TCRs come from a female donor with Graves disease. Both conserved end residues are part of each CDR3. Each record gives: clone size, V gene, D gene, J gene, CDR3 protein, CDR3 DNA. A D gene is named only where the DNA matches it firmly. Rows give clone size only sometimes, using once, few, many, or a class for an expanded clone.

-	TRBV7-3	-	TRBJ2-1	CASSLDLRNEQFF	TGTGCCAGCAGCTTAGACCTAAGGAATGAGCAGTTCTTC
many	TRBV25-1	-	TRBJ2-2	CASSVQGGTGTGELFF	TGTGCCAGCAGTGTACAGGGAGGCACAGGCACCGGGGAGCTGTTTTTT
many	TRBV11-2	TRBD1	TRBJ2-7	CASSWTGNEQYF	TGTGCCAGCAGCTGGACAGGGAACGAGCAGTACTTC
few	TRBV4-3	-	TRBJ1-5	CASSQDPGNQPQHF	TGCGCCAGCAGCCAAGACCCAGGCAATCAGCCCCAGCATTTT
many	TRBV29-1	-	TRBJ2-7	CSVVWREWAYEQYF	TGCAGCGTTGTGTGGCGAGAGTGGGCCTACGAGCAGTACTTC
-	TRBV14	-	TRBJ1-6	CASSQHRVNSPLHF	TGTGCCAGCAGCCAACACAGGGTTAATTCACCCCTCCACTTT
many	TRBV24-1	TRBD1	TRBJ1-5	CATSDPGTGVSQPQHF	TGTGCCACCAGTGACCCCGGGACAGGGGTTTCTCAGCCCCAGCATTTT
-	TRBV10-3	-	TRBJ1-1	CAISGRTTTGNTEAFF	TGTGCCATCAGTGGCCGTACCACCACCGGGAACACTGAAGCTTTCTTT
few	TRBV3-1	-	TRBJ1-6	CASSQDPGRANSPLHF	TGTGCCAGCAGCCAAGACCCGGGACGGGCAAATTCACCCCTCCACTTT
few	TRBV7-9	-	TRBJ2-5	CASSSYKREETQYF	TGTGCCAGCAGCTCGTATAAGCGGGAAGAGACCCAGTACTTC
few	TRBV28	TRBD1	TRBJ1-5	CASSLLYRGLQPQHF	TGTGCCAGCAGTTTATTGTACAGGGGGCTTCAGCCCCAGCATTTT
many	TRBV27	TRBD1	TRBJ2-7	CASSLGQGGGYEQYF	TGTGCCAGCAGTTTGGGACAGGGGGGGGGATACGAGCAGTACTTC
few	TRBV7-9	-	TRBJ2-7	CASSSGSVYEQYF	TGTGCCAGCAGCTCCGGGAGCGTATACGAGCAGTACTTC
many	TRBV6-1	TRBD2	TRBJ2-7	CASRRTSGTSTYEQYF	TGTGCCAGCAGGCGGACTAGCGGTACATCTACGTACGAGCAGTACTTC
-	TRBV28	-	TRBJ2-7	CASSLGRFYEQYF	TGTGCCAGCAGTTTAGGCAGGTTCTACGAGCAGTACTTC
many	TRBV20-1	TRBD1	TRBJ1-6	CSARDRGRGSPLHF	TGCAGTGCCCGGGACAGGGGGCGCGGGTCACCCCTCCACTTT
few	TRBV27	-	TRBJ2-5	CASSSGEEETQYF	TGTGCCAGCAGCTCCGGGGAGGAAGAGACCCAGTACTTC
-	TRBV9	TRBD2	TRBJ2-7	CASSIHFSGSYEQYF	TGTGCCAGCAGCATTCATTTTAGCGGGTCCTACGAGCAGTACTTC
many	TRBV7-9	-	TRBJ1-4	CASSLHRAYDEKLFF	TGTGCCAGCAGCTTACACCGGGCCTATGATGAAAAACTGTTTTTT
many	TRBV5-1	TRBD1	TRBJ1-1	CASSAEDRGRTEAFF	TGCGCCAGCAGCGCTGAAGACAGGGGAAGGACTGAAGCTTTCTTT
many	TRBV4-1	-	TRBJ2-7	CASSQGTRRGGEQYF	TGCGCCAGCAGCCAAGGGACTCGCAGGGGAGGCGAGCAGTACTTC
medium-sized	TRBV11-2	TRBD2	TRBJ2-5	CASSWTRGGGVQETQYF	TGTGCCAGCAGCTGGACGCGGGGGGGGGGGGTCCAAGAGACCCAGTACTTC
-	TRBV28	TRBD1	TRBJ2-7	CASSPGQGLYEQYF	TGTGCCAGCAGTCCGGGACAGGGGCTGTACGAGCAGTACTTC
many	TRBV6-1	TRBD1	TRBJ1-2	CASILQGAKNGYTF	TGTGCCAGCATTCTACAGGGGGCGAAGAATGGCTACACCTTC
-	TRBV6-2/TRBV6-3	-	TRBJ2-7	CASSYSLYDRQDSYEQYF	TGTGCCAGCAGTTACTCTCTATACGATCGACAGGACTCCTACGAGCAGTACTTC
many	TRBV20-1	-	TRBJ1-2	CSAPTRVNGYTF	TGCAGTGCCCCGACGCGGGTGAATGGCTACACCTTC
-	TRBV4-3	TRBD2	TRBJ2-2	CASSQEPSGGAGNGELFF	TGCGCCAGCAGCCAAGAGCCTAGCGGGGGGGCTGGGAACGGGGAGCTGTTTTTT
many	TRBV2	-	TRBJ2-7	CASSEAGGWSSYEQYF	TGTGCCAGCAGTGAAGCGGGAGGCTGGAGCTCCTACGAGCAGTACTTC
many	TRBV28	-	TRBJ1-2	CASSLLPGLGYTF	TGTGCCAGCAGTTTGCTCCCAGGGCTCGGCTACACCTTC
many	TRBV12-3/TRBV12-4	TRBD2	TRBJ2-5	CASSPRTSGVQETQYF	TGTGCCAGCAGTCCCAGGACTAGCGGGGTCCAAGAGACCCAGTACTTC
many	TRBV6-1	-	TRBJ2-5	CASSPLSLGQETQYF	TGTGCCAGCAGCCCTCTCTCCTTGGGGCAAGAGACCCAGTACTTC
-	TRBV7-8	-	TRBJ1-1	CASSLVNSLEAFF	TGTGCCAGCAGTCTAGTGAACAGCCTTGAAGCTTTCTTT
many	TRBV6-1	TRBD1	TRBJ1-5	CASSKAGQGNQPQHF	TGTGCCAGCAGTAAGGCGGGACAGGGCAATCAGCCCCAGCATTTT
many	TRBV2	-	TRBJ1-2	CASSEGHLGGTF	TGTGCCAGCAGTGAGGGACACCTAGGGGGCACCTTC
many	TRBV7-9	-	TRBJ1-1	CASSPRGGPEAFF	TGTGCCAGCAGTCCCCGTGGAGGGCCAGAAGCTTTCTTT
many	TRBV2	TRBD1	TRBJ2-7	CASSDLGDRVAEQYF	TGTGCCAGCAGTGATCTCGGGGACAGGGTGGCCGAGCAGTACTTC